Detailed here is one T cell receptor beta chain. This entry comes from a study of blood T cell repertoires in COVID-19. Across the whole study: Specimens from acute and convalescent COVID-19 originated in the United States, Italy and Spain. In each case, the material was cDNA or gDNA derived from T cells, B-cell-depleted T cells, or PBMCs.

Authors' processing steps: Reference gene primer amplification gave nucleated cell count estimates. Using immunoSEQ multiplex PCR, the repertoire was profiled, and TCRdb retains in-frame clones only, with some absent. The V and J calls and clone size are taken from that table; D and trimming were inferred from the DNA. Altogether about 110,000 clones are present, approximately 85% being singletons, with the ten largest covering 16%. V lost 6 bases, J lost 2 bases, and 10 bases lay in between. Germline loops: CDR1 MNHNS, CDR2 SASEGT. The CDR3 extends over 14 amino acids. This sequence was found in an older woman with acute or convalescent COVID-19. This chain joins TRBV6-1 and TRBJ1-4; D ambiguous. Sequences were obtained from peripheral blood. The CDR3 sequence: CASRLSRTNEKLFF. CDR3 bases: TGTGCCAGCAGGCTCAGCAGGACTAATGAAAAACTGTTTTTT.